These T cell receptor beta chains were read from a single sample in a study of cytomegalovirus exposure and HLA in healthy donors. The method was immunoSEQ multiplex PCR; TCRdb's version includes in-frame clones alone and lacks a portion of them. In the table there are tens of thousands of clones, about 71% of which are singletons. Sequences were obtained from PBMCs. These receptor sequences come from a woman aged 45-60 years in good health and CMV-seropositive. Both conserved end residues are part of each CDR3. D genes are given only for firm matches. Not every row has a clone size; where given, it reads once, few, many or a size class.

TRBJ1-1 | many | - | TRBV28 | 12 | CASSYHRERAFF | TGTGCCAGCAGTTACCACAGGGAGCGAGCTTTCTTT
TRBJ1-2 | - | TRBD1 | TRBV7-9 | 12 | CASSLNRGGYTF | TGTGCCAGCAGCTTAAACAGGGGAGGCTACACCTTC
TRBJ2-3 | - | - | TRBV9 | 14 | CASSVVGGTDTQYF | TGTGCCAGCAGCGTAGTAGGAGGGACAGATACGCAGTATTTT
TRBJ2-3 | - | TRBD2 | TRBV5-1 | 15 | CASSLGASGEDTQYF | TGCGCCAGCAGCTTGGGGGCTAGCGGGGAGGATACGCAGTATTTT
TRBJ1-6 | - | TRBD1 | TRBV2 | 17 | CASSGPGQQVYNSPLHF | TGTGCCAGCAGCGGACCGGGACAGCAAGTTTATAATTCACCCCTCCACTTT
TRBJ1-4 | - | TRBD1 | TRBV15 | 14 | CATSGGQGGEKLFF | TGTGCCACCAGCGGCGGACAGGGAGGGGAAAAACTGTTTTTT
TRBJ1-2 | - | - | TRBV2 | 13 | CASSDRRVGGYTF | TGTGCCAGCAGTGATAGGCGGGTAGGAGGCTACACCTTC
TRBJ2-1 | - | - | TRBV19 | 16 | CASSIAGTAPLNEQFF | TGTGCCAGTAGTATAGCAGGGACTGCACCCTTGAATGAGCAGTTCTTC
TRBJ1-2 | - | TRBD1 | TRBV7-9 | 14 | CASSFSDRGVGYTF | TGTGCCAGCAGCTTCTCGGACAGGGGGGTAGGCTACACCTTC
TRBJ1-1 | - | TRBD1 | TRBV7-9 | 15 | CASSLVGTGGTEAFF | TGTGCCAGCAGCTTAGTTGGGACAGGGGGCACTGAAGCTTTCTTT
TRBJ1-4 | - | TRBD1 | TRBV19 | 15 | CASSRHRGTNEKLFF | TGTGCCAGTAGCCGTCACAGGGGCACTAATGAAAAACTGTTTTTT
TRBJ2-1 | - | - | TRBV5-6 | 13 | CASSLSSGDEQFF | TGTGCCAGCAGCTTGTCCTCGGGAGATGAGCAGTTCTTC
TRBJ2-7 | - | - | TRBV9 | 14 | CASSVADSSYEQYF | TGTGCCAGCAGCGTAGCCGACAGCTCCTACGAGCAGTACTTC
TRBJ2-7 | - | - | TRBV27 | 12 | CASSLKEFEQYF | TGTGCCAGCAGTTTAAAGGAGTTCGAGCAGTACTTC
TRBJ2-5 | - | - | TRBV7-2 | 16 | CASSLVWERTQETQYF | TGTGCCAGCAGCTTAGTGTGGGAGAGGACCCAAGAGACCCAGTACTTC
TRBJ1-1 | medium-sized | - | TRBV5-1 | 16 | CASSLDQGGPNTEAFF | TGCGCCAGCAGCTTGGATCAGGGAGGTCCGAACACTGAAGCTTTCTTT
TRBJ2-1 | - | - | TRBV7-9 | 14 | CASIGQSSYNEQFF | TGTGCCAGCATTGGGCAGAGCTCCTACAATGAGCAGTTCTTC
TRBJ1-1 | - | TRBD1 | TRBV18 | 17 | CASSPRTGGASGTEAFF | TGTGCCAGCTCCCCAAGGACAGGGGGCGCCTCGGGCACTGAAGCTTTCTTT
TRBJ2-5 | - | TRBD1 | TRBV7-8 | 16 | CASSLVGTGIQETQYF | TGTGCCAGCAGCTTAGTGGGGACAGGGATCCAAGAGACCCAGTACTTC
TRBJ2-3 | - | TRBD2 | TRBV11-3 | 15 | CASSSGLAGADTQYF | TGTGCCAGCAGCTCCGGACTAGCGGGAGCAGATACGCAGTATTTT
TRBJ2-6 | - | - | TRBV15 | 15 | CATSTRNSGANVLTF | TGTGCCACCAGCACTAGAAACTCTGGGGCCAACGTCCTGACTTTC
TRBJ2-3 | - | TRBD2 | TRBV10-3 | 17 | CAISSGTSGTLIDTQYF | TGTGCCATCAGCTCCGGGACTAGCGGGACTCTGATCGATACGCAGTATTTT
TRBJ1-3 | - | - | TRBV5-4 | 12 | CASTGTGNTIYF | TGTGCCAGCACAGGGACTGGAAACACCATATATTTT
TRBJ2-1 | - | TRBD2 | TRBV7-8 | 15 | CASSLVWGGSSEQFF | TGTGCCAGCAGCTTAGTCTGGGGGGGGAGCTCAGAGCAGTTCTTC
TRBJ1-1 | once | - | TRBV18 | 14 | CASSPPAANTEAFF | TGTGCCAGCTCACCACCGGCTGCTAACACTGAAGCTTTCTTT
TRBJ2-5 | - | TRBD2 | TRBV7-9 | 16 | CASSARTSGVQETQYF | TGTGCCAGCAGCGCGAGGACTAGCGGGGTCCAAGAGACCCAGTACTTC
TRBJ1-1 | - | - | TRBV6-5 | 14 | CASRSRHKNTEAFF | TGTGCCAGCAGGTCCAGACATAAGAACACTGAAGCTTTCTTT
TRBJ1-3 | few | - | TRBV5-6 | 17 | CASSLVGEQFSGNTIYF | TGTGCCAGCAGCTTGGTAGGTGAACAGTTCTCTGGAAACACCATATATTTT
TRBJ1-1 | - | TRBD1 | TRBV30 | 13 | CAWNDRGLVEAFF | TGTGCCTGGAACGACAGGGGGCTTGTTGAAGCTTTCTTT
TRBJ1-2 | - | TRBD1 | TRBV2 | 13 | CASEAGGYRGYTF | TGTGCCAGCGAGGCAGGGGGGTATCGTGGCTACACCTTC
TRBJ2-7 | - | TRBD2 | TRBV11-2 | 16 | CASSPTSGSRSYEQYF | TGTGCCAGCAGCCCAACTAGCGGGAGCCGGTCCTACGAGCAGTACTTC
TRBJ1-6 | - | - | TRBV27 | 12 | CATRTASSPLHF | TGTGCCACCAGGACAGCATCCTCACCCCTCCACTTT
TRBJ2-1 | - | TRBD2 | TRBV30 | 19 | CAWMNPGLAGGPARREQFF | TGTGCCTGGATGAATCCGGGACTAGCGGGAGGGCCTGCCCGACGGGAGCAGTTCTTC
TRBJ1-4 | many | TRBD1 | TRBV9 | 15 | CASSVGGQGGEKLFF | TGTGCCAGCAGCGTAGGGGGACAGGGGGGTGAAAAACTGTTTTTT
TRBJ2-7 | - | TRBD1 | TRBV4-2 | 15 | CASSQALTGAYEQYF | TGTGCCAGCAGCCAAGCCCTAACAGGGGCCTACGAGCAGTACTTC
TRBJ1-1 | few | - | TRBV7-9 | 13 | CSSSLDGQTEAFF | TGTTCCAGCAGCTTAGACGGACAGACTGAAGCTTTCTTT
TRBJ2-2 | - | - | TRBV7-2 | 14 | CASSLGADTGELFF | TGTGCCAGCAGCCTAGGCGCGGACACCGGGGAGCTGTTTTTT
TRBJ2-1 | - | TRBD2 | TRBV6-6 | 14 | CASSYSGEGGEQFF | TGTGCCAGCAGTTACTCGGGGGAGGGCGGTGAGCAGTTCTTC
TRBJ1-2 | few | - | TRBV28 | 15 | CASRPRGWSNYGYTF | TGTGCCAGCCGTCCCCGTGGGTGGAGCAACTATGGCTACACCTTC
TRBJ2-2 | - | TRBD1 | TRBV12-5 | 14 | CASGLQGYTGELFF | TGTGCTAGTGGTTTACAGGGGTACACCGGGGAGCTGTTTTTT
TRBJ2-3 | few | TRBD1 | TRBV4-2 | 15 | CASSRLTGEADTQYF | TGTGCCAGCAGCCGACTGACAGGGGAGGCAGATACGCAGTATTTT
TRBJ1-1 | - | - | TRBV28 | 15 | CASSARDTLNTEAFF | TGTGCCAGCAGTGCCCGGGACACCCTGAACACTGAAGCTTTCTTT
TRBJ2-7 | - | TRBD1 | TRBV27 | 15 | CASSPLDRVLYEQYF | TGTGCCAGCAGTCCCCTTGACAGGGTACTCTACGAGCAGTACTTC
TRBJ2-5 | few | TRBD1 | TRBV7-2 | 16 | CASTYPDRGGWETQYF | TGTGCCAGCACCTATCCGGACAGGGGAGGGTGGGAGACCCAGTACTTC
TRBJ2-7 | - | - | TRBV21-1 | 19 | CASSKPGTGERDLSYEQYF | TGTGCCAGCAGCAAACCAGGGACAGGGGAACGGGATCTTTCCTACGAGCAGTACTTC
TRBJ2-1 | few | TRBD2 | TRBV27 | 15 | CASNAGTTPNNEQFF | TGTGCCAGCAATGCCGGGACTACACCTAACAATGAGCAGTTCTTC
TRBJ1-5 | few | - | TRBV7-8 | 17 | CASSFGQNYNSNQPQHF | TGTGCCAGCAGCTTCGGACAGAACTACAATAGCAATCAGCCCCAGCATTTT
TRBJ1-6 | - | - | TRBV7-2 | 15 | CASSSPGVSNSPLHF | TGTGCCAGCAGCTCGCCCGGAGTGTCTAATTCACCCCTCCACTTT
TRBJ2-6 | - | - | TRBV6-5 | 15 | CASKSQGLGANVLTF | TGTGCCAGCAAATCTCAGGGTCTCGGGGCCAACGTCCTGACTTTC
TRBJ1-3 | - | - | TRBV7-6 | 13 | CASSLDSRNTIYF | TGTGCCAGCAGCTTAGACAGTAGAAACACCATATATTTT
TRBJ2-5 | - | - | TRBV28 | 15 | CASSPTGVGEETQYF | TGTGCCAGCAGTCCAACAGGAGTCGGAGAAGAGACCCAGTACTTC
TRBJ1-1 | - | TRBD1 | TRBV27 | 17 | CASSLSYGQGAGTEAFF | TGTGCCAGCAGTTTATCGTACGGACAGGGGGCAGGAACTGAAGCTTTCTTT
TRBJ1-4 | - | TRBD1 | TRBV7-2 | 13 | CASSEGQGFELFF | TGTGCCAGCAGCGAGGGACAGGGGTTTGAACTGTTTTTT
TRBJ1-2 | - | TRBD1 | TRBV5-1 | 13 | CASSLEGGNGYTF | TGCGCCAGCAGCTTGGAAGGGGGCAATGGCTACACCTTC
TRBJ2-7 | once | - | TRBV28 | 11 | CASSLEGEQYF | TGTGCCAGCAGTTTGGAGGGGGAGCAGTACTTC
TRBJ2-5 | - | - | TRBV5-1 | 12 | CASSPGQETQYF | TGCGCCAGCAGCCCGGGGCAAGAGACCCAGTACTTC